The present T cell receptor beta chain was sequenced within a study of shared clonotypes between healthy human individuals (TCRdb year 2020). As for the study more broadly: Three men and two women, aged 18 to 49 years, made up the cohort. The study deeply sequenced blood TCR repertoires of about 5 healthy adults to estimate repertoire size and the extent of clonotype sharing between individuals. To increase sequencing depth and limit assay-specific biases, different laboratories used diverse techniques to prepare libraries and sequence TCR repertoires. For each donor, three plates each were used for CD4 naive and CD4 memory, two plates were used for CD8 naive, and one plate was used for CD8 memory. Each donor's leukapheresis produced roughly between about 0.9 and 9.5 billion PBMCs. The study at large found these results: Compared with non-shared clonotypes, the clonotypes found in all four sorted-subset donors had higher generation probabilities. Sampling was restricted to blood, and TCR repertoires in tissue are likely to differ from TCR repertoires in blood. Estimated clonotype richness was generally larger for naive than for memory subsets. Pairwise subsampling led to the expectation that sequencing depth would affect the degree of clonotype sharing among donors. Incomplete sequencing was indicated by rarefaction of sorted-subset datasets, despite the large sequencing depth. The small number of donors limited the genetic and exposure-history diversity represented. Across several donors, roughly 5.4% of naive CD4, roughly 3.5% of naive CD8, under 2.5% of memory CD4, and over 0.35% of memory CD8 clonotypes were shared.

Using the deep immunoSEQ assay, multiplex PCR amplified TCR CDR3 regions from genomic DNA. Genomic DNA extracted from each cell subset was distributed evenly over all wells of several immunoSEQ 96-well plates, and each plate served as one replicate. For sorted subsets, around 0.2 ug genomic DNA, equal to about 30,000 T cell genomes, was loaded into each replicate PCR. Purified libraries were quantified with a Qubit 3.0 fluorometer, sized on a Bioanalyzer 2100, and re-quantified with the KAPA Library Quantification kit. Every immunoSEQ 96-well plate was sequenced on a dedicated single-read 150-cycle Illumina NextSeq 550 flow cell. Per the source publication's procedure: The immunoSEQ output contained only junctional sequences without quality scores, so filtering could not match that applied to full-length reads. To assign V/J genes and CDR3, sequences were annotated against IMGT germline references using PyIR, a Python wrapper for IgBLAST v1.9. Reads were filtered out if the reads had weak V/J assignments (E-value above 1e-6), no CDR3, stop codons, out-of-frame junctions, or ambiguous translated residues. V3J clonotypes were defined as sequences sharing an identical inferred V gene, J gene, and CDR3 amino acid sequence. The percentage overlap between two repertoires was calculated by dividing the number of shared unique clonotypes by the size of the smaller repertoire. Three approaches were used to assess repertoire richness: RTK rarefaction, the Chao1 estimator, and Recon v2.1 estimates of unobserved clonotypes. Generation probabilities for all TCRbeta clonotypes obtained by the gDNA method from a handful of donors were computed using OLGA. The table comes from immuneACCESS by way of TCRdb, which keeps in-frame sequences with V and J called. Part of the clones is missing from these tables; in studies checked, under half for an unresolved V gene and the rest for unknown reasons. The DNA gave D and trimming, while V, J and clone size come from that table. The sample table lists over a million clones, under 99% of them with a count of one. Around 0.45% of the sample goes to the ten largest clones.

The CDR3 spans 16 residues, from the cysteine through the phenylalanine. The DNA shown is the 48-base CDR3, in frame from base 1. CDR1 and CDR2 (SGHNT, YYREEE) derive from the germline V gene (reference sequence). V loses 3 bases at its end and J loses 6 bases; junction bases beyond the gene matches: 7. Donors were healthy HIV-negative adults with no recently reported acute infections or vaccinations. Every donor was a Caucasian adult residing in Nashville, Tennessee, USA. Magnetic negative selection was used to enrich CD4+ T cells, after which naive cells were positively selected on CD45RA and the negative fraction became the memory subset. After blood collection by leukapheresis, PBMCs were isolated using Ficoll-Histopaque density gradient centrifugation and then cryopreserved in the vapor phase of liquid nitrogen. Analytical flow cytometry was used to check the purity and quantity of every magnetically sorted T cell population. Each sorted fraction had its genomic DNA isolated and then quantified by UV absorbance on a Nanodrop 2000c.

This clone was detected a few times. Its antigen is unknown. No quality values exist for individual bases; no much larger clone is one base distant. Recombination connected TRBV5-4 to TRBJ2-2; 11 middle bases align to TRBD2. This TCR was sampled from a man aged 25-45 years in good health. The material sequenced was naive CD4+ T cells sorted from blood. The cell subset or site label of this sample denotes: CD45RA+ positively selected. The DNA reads TGTGCCAGCAGCTCCCTAGCGGGAGGTGTCCCCGGGGAGCTGTTTTTT. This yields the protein CASSSLAGGVPGELFF.